The 32 T cell receptor beta chains given below trace back to one sample, sequenced in a study of blood T cells in healthy people across ages. Primed by a sample-barcoded 5' primer and a J-beta primer mix, a second PCR proceeded for roughly 7 to 11 cycles. TCRdb itself ran the 5' RACE reads through MiXCR, one entry per CDR3 protein. The sample has under 950,000 distinct CDR3 sequences, 22% seen once; the top ten hold 22%. Input material: blood. The receptors stem from a man aged 70-80 years in good health.

The chain uses TRBV5-1 and TRBJ2-5; D is unresolved. Trimming removed 3 bases at V and 4 bases at J, with 13 bases between. Germline V gives CDR1 SGHRS, CDR2 YFSETQ. The CDR3 runs 14 residues. The CDR3 region is CASSSGPRSETQYF. Written as DNA, the CDR3 is TGCGCCAGCAGCTCCGGACCGCGGTCAGAGACCCAGTACTTC.

This chain links TRBV12-3 or TRBV12-4 with TRBJ1-4; the D gene is possibly TRBD1 (5 bases). The CDR3 runs 15 residues. Trimming shortened V by 6 bases and J by 0 bases, and 11 bases separated the two germline ends. CDR3 region: CASSKQTATNEKLFF. In DNA, the CDR3 is TGTGCCAGCAGCAAACAGACAGCAACTAATGAAAAACTGTTTTTT.

In its sample, this clonotype was seen a few times. The chain carries TRBV6-5 and TRBJ1-2; the D gene is possibly TRBD1 (5 bases). The CDR3 sequence is 13 residues long. V lost 6 bases and J 4 bases, leaving 12 bases between the germline ends. Germline CDR1 and CDR2: MNHEY and SVGAGI. The CDR3 DNA sequence: TGTGCCAGCAGCATCGGGACCCCCTATGGCTACACCTTC. It is translated as CASSIGTPYGYTF.

This chain links TRBV7-8 with TRBJ2-3, with TRBD2 identical over 9 bases. Trimming took 5 bases from V and 6 from J; bases not matched to a gene: 6. The CDR3 consists of 14 residues. Looked up from germline, CDR1 is SGHVS and CDR2 is FQNEAQ. The CDR3 region is CASSPYSGSDTQYF. DNA for the CDR3: TGTGCCAGCAGCCCCTATAGCGGGAGTGATACGCAGTATTTT.

CDR3 sequence (DNA): TGTGCCCCCACACGACAGGGGGAGACTGAAGCTTTCTTT. Its translation is CAPTRQGETEAFF. The rearrangement links TRBV19 to TRBJ1-1, with 9 nucleotides matching TRBD1. J lost 5 bases, V lost 11 bases, and 9 bases had no gene match. In germline, CDR1 is LNHDA, CDR2 SQIVND (reference sequence). The length of the CDR3 is 13 residues.

This clonotype was observed at least ten times. This sequence joins TRBV7-2 and TRBJ2-2; D gene uncertain. The CDR3 is 13 residues long. V was cut by 0 bases and J by 4 bases, with 3 bases left in between. Germline V lookup: CDR1 SGHTA, CDR2 FQGNSA. CDR3 DNA sequence: TGTGCCAGCAGCTTAGCCAGCACCGGGGAGCTGTTTTTT. Amino acid sequence: CASSLASTGELFF. Full variable domain (remainder filled in from reference TRBV7-2 and TRBJ2-2): GAGVSQSPSNKVTEKGKDVELRCDPISGHTALYWYRQSLGQGLEFLIYFQGNSAPDKSGLPSDRFSAERTGGSVSTLTIQRTQQEDSAVYLCASSLASTGELFFGEGSRLTVL.

The chain recombines TRBV20-1 with TRBJ2-3; maybe TRBD1 (6 bases). Per germline, CDR1 DFQATT and CDR2 SNEGSKA (reference sequence). Trimming stripped 7 bases from V and 6 bases from J, with 17 bases between. The CDR3 contains 13 residues. The CDR3 DNA is TGCAGTGGTACAGGGAGCCTGGGGGATACGCAGTATTTT. It yields the protein CSGTGSLGDTQYF.

The J gene is TRBJ2-7, the V gene TRBV6-2 or TRBV6-3; no reliable D call. Trimming stripped 4 bases from V and 6 bases from J, with 10 bases between. From germline, CDR1 is MNHEY and CDR2 SVGEGT. This CDR3 region has 12 residues. CDR3 nucleotide sequence: TGTGCCAGCAGTTTCGGACGCATCGAGCAGTACTTC. It specifies CASSFGRIEQYF.

The chain carries TRBV5-1 and TRBJ2-5; 11 bases agree with TRBD2. The J call may be faulty, since TRBJ2-7 better matches the DNA end. This CDR3 contains 15 residues. Per the germline V gene, CDR1 is SGHRS and CDR2 is YFSETQ. This CDR3 is CASSLASGGRYEQYF. CDR3 in DNA: TGCGCCAGCAGCTTGGCTAGCGGGGGGAGGTACGAGCAGTACTTC.

V is TRBV3-1 and J is TRBJ2-5; D not certain. The J call may be faulty, since TRBJ2-7 better matches the DNA end. The CDR3 length is 13 residues. CDR1 is LGHDT, CDR2 YNNKEL, per germline (reference sequence). CDR3 DNA sequence: TGTGCCAGCAGCCAAAGTGAAATGGGCGAGCAGTACTTC. Translation: CASSQSEMGEQYF.

The genes are TRBV20-1 and TRBJ2-7; D not resolved. This CDR3 has 13 amino acids. Germline V gene data show CDR1 as DFQATT and CDR2 as SNEGSKA (reference sequence). Trimming took 5 bases from V and 0 from J, leaving 11 bases between them. The DNA for the CDR3 is TGCAGTGCTCCCCAGGACCTCTCCTACGAGCAGTACTTC. Protein sequence: CSAPQDLSYEQYF.

V gene TRBV11-2 combines with J gene TRBJ2-1; a weak D match, TRBD2 (6 bases). CDR1 SGHAT and CDR2 FQNNGV come from the germline V gene. The CDR3 totals 14 residues. Trimming stripped 10 bases from V and 0 bases from J, with 13 bases between. The CDR3 bases are TGTGCCACAGTTCGACTAGTCTCCTACAATGAGCAGTTCTTC. Residues: CATVRLVSYNEQFF.

The genes are TRBV20-1 and TRBJ2-3, with 9 positions matching TRBD2. The CDR3 covers 15 residues. V lost 7 bases and J lost 0; bases outside the gene matches: 8. Germline V gives CDR1 DFQATT, CDR2 SNEGSKA (reference sequence). Here the CDR3 reads CSGDEAGGSTDTQYF. DNA of the CDR3: TGCAGTGGGGACGAAGCGGGGGGCAGCACAGATACGCAGTATTTT.

The chain joins TRBV7-9 to TRBJ1-2, with no clear D. Germline CDR1 is SEHNR and CDR2 is FQNEAQ (reference sequence). This CDR3 region has 14 residues. Between the trimmed V and J ends, which lost 2 bases and 0 bases, there was a span of 7 bases. The CDR3 region is CASSLNGANYGYTF. CDR3 nucleotides: TGTGCCAGCAGCTTAAATGGAGCTAACTATGGCTACACCTTC.

The chain is built from TRBV29-1 and TRBJ2-7; D gene unclear. Germline-derived CDR1 and CDR2 are SQVTM and ANQGSEA. Trimming removed 1 base at V and 0 bases at J, with 4 bases between. The CDR3 runs 12 residues. Written as DNA, the CDR3 is TGCAGCGTTGAAGTTCCCTCCTACGAGCAGTACTTC. Amino acids: CSVEVPSYEQYF.

This clonotype was seen a few times. V usage is TRBV11-2 and J usage is TRBJ2-1; D is unclear. V lost 2 bases to trimming and J lost 4 bases, with 12 bases between them. Germline V CDR1 and CDR2: SGHAT, FQNNGV. The CDR3 extends over 15 amino acids. CDR3 DNA sequence: TGTGCCAGCAGCTTAAGGCCCCAACAGTACAATGAGCAGTTCTTC. It yields the protein CASSLRPQQYNEQFF.

The J gene is TRBJ1-2, the V gene TRBV12-3 or TRBV12-4, with D uncertain. Trimming pared 7 bases from V and 4 bases from J, leaving 7 bases between. The CDR3 has 11 residues. This CDR3 reads CASTGFYGYTF. The CDR3 DNA reads as TGTGCCAGCACCGGGTTCTATGGCTACACCTTC.

In the case of this clonotype: A much bigger clone sits one base away, suggesting this may be a read error. V is TRBV6-4 and J is TRBJ2-2, with 7 bases that match TRBD1. The CDR3 totals 16 residues. Germline CDR1 MRHNA, CDR2 SNTAGT. The CDR3 nucleotides read TGTGCCAGCAGTTCCCAGGGGGATCGGCACACCGGGGAGCTGCTTTTT. Translated, it gives CASSSQGDRHTGELLF.

In its sample, this clonotype was seen once. This chain links TRBV29-1 with TRBJ1-1, with a weak D call TRBD1 (5 bases). Trimming stripped 3 bases from V and 4 bases from J, with 18 bases between. CDR1 is SQVTM and CDR2 is ANQGSEA in the germline V gene. The CDR3 extends over 15 amino acids. The CDR3 here is CSVEDGRGRFTEAFF. CDR3 in DNA: TGCAGCGTTGAGGATGGGAGGGGAAGGTTCACTGAAGCTTTCTTT.

CDR3 DNA sequence: TGTGCCAGCAGTTTTGAAGGGAACATTCAGTACTTC. Translating gives CASSFEGNIQYF. V and J are TRBV12-3 or TRBV12-4 and TRBJ2-4, with unresolved D. The ends were cut back, 3 bases at V and 7 bases at J, with 7 bases in the middle. CDR3 length: 12 residues.

The V and J genes are TRBV5-1 and TRBJ2-5; 8 bases fit TRBD2. The junction had 15 bases not matched to a gene; V was cut back by 4 bases and J by 7 bases. Germline-derived CDR1 and CDR2 are SGHRS and YFSETQ. CDR3 length: 16 amino acids. The CDR3 nucleotides are TGCGCCAGCAGCGCCGAAGTTAGCGGGGAGGTACGGACCCAGTACTTC. As protein: CASSAEVSGEVRTQYF.

The rearrangement links TRBV5-1 to TRBJ2-1; 9 bases align to TRBD2. V trimming: 6 bases; J trimming: 4 bases; junction bases outside the gene matches: 17. Germline CDR1 reads SGHRS; CDR2 reads YFSETQ. This CDR3 has 18 amino acids. The DNA for the CDR3 is TGCGCCAGCACAGACGGGGGTAGCGGGAGTTTCGGGTACAATGAGCAGTTCTTC. Protein sequence: CASTDGGSGSFGYNEQFF.

This clonotype was recorded a few times. The chain uses TRBV6-2 or TRBV6-3 and TRBJ1-1, with D uncertain. Trimming took off 1 base at V and 5 bases at J, with 8 bases between the two ends. CDR1 MNHEY and CDR2 SVGEGT come from the germline V gene. The CDR3 length is 13 residues. The CDR3 sequence: CASSYFSGTEAFF. The CDR3 DNA reads as TGTGCCAGCAGTTACTTTTCGGGGACTGAAGCTTTCTTT.

The chain has TRBV19 and TRBJ2-3; a weak D match, TRBD2 (5 bases). CDR3 size: 16 residues. The V gene's germline CDR1 is LNHDA and CDR2 SQIVND (reference sequence). The V and J ends lost 5 bases and 2 bases respectively, with 17 bases between them. In nucleotides, the CDR3 is TGTGCCAGTAGTCCGGACTGGTCGAGAGTCACAGATACGCAGTATTTT. Translation gives CASSPDWSRVTDTQYF.

The chain joins TRBV9 to TRBJ2-3; 7 positions match TRBD2. Germline V gene sequence: CDR1 SGDLS, CDR2 YYNGEE. V was clipped by 0 bases and J by 4 bases; unmatched bases: 2. The CDR3 length is 14 residues. CDR3 in DNA: TGTGCCAGCAGCGTAGTGGCGGGGGCAGATACGCAGTATTTT. It is translated as CASSVVAGADTQYF.

This clonotype was counted ten times or more. The DNA for the CDR3 is TGCAGCGTTAAATCCCGGACTGGATTGACGGGGGGTGAGCAGTTCTTC. It yields the protein CSVKSRTGLTGGEQFF. This sequence joins TRBV29-1 and TRBJ2-1, with TRBD2 matching over 7 bases. V lost 5 bases to trimming and J lost 9 bases; unmatched junction nucleotides: 19. Per germline, CDR1 SQVTM and CDR2 ANQGSEA. The CDR3 is 16 amino acids.

V gene TRBV20-1 combines with J gene TRBJ2-2; D may be TRBD1 (5 bases). The V gene lost 2 bases and the J gene lost 13 bases, with 17 bases spanning the gap. The CDR3 extends over 13 amino acids. CDR1 is DFQATT, CDR2 SNEGSKA, per germline (reference sequence). Here the CDR3 reads CSARSDKGSGLFF. The CDR3 nucleotides read TGCAGTGCTAGATCGGACAAGGGCTCGGGGCTGTTTTTT.

This clonotype was detected only a few times. The J gene is TRBJ2-5, the V gene TRBV7-7; TRBD1 or TRBD2 may be the D gene (6 bases each). The CDR3 spans 15 residues. Trimming shortened V by 5 bases and J by 1 base, and 14 bases separated the two germline ends. Per germline, CDR1 SSHAT and CDR2 FNYEAQ (reference sequence). CDR3 coding DNA: TGTGCCAGCAGCACATTGGGGGGCCCCCAAGAGACCCAGTACTTC. Protein: CASSTLGGPQETQYF.

This clonotype has only a few counts. V gene TRBV28 combines with J gene TRBJ2-6; TRBD2 agrees at 7 bases. Germline CDR1 MDHEN, CDR2 SYDVKM. The CDR3 spans 18 residues. V was pared by 4 bases and J by 0 bases, with 9 bases of the junction left unmatched. In DNA form, the CDR3 reads TGTGCCAGCAGTTCCGGGGGGATTCACGACTCTGGGGCCAACGTCCTGACTTTC. Translated: CASSSGGIHDSGANVLTF.

The J gene is TRBJ2-4, the V gene TRBV18, with 8 nucleotides matching TRBD1. There are 13 residues in the CDR3. CDR1 is KGHSH and CDR2 is LQKENI in the germline V gene. V was pared by 3 bases and J by 6 bases, with 1 base of the junction left unmatched. For the CDR3, the DNA is TGTGCCAGCTCACCGGACAGGGTAAACATTCAGTACTTC. This encodes CASSPDRVNIQYF.

This clonotype was observed a handful of times. The rearrangement uses TRBV18 and TRBJ2-7; possible D gene TRBD1, 5 bases. This CDR3 is 11 amino acids long. CDR1 is KGHSH, CDR2 LQKENI, per germline. The V end was cut by 4 bases, the J end by 9 bases, with 10 bases between. CDR3 in DNA: TGTGCCAGCTCACTTCCCCAGGGGCAGTACTTC. Translated, it gives CASSLPQGQYF.

The chain joins TRBV27 to TRBJ2-5; TRBD2 matches at 12 bases. Near its end, the DNA agrees better with TRBJ2-1, so the J call may be wrong. CDR3 length: 17 residues. Germline assignment: CDR1 MNHEY and CDR2 SMNVEV (reference sequence). The CDR3 DNA is TGTGCCAGCAGCAAAGGGCTAGCGGGGGGGCGGCTCAATGAGCAGTTCTTC. Translated, it gives CASSKGLAGGRLNEQFF.